The clone carrying this T cell receptor (beta chain) has at least ten counts. Trimming pared 2 bases from V and 1 base from J, leaving 5 bases between. Looked up from germline, CDR1 is SGHVS and CDR2 is FQNEAQ. The CDR3 totals 13 residues. The sample originates from a study of blood T cell repertoires in COVID-19. Turning to the study itself: Both acute and convalescent COVID-19 samples were obtained from the United States, Italy and Spain. PBMCs, B-cell-depleted T cells, or T cells provided the cDNA or gDNA that made up the material.

Original processing methods: Quantification of nucleated cells was approximated via reference gene primer amplification. The data were produced by immunoSEQ multiplex PCR, yet TCRdb's version contains in-frame clones alone and is incomplete. The V and J calls and the clone size are those of that table, but D and trimming were determined from the DNA. This repertoire shows about 260,000 clones, around nine tenths found once; its top ten account for over 7.5%. The material sequenced was peripheral blood. This clonotype originated in a man between 35 and 55 years old who had recovered from COVID-19. The genes are TRBV7-8 and TRBJ1-1; D unresolved. CDR3 nucleotides: TGTGCCAGCAGCTTATATAGGAACACTGAAGCTTTCTTT. Translation: CASSLYRNTEAFF.